These 15 T cell receptor beta chains share one sample of origin, sequenced in a study of vaccination and CD4 T cells after COVID-19. These receptors have no known antigen. Once obtained from cultured CD4+ T cells, the DNA was sequenced using the Oncomine TCR Beta short-read assay. One entry per CDR3 protein results from TCRdb running MiXCR on the PCR reads. The repertoire holds 15,000 or so distinct CDR3 sequences, with roughly 75% as singletons. Documented treatment: approximately 9-day PBMC culture with coronavirus spike peptide pools or control peptides (ViraFEST assay). The material sequenced was CD4+ T cells from blood, cultured in vitro. The receptors here all came from a human donor who had recovered from COVID-19.

The chain couples TRBV7-2 to TRBJ2-2; 8 bases agree with TRBD1. The CDR3 length is 14 residues. V lost 5 bases to trimming and J lost 5 bases; unmatched junction nucleotides: 4. CDR1 is SGHTA and CDR2 is FQGNSA in the germline V gene. DNA for the CDR3: TGTGCCAGCAGCCCGGACAGGGCGACCGGGGAGCTGTTTTTT. Translating it yields CASSPDRATGELFF.

This sequence joins TRBV6-2 or TRBV6-3 and TRBJ2-7, with 10 bases fitting TRBD2. Germline V gives CDR1 MNHEY, CDR2 SVGEGT. There are 15 residues in the CDR3. The V segment lost 4 bases and the J segment 2 bases; nucleotides outside the gene matches: 5. The CDR3 region is CASSSAGGGTYEQYF. Written as DNA, the CDR3 is TGTGCCAGCAGTTCAGCGGGAGGGGGAACCTACGAGCAGTACTTC.

J is TRBJ2-7 and V is TRBV7-2; no clear D. The germline CDR1 and CDR2 sequences are SGHTA and FQGNSA. This CDR3 is built from 14 residues. Deletions cut 1 base from V and 1 base from J, with 8 bases between. The CDR3 reads CASSLEVGSYEQYF. DNA for the CDR3: TGTGCCAGCAGCTTAGAGGTGGGATCCTACGAGCAGTACTTC.

This clonotype was observed a few times. The gene calls are TRBV30 and TRBJ1-2; D unresolved. Trimming took off 0 bases at V and 2 bases at J, with 10 bases between the two ends. Per germline, CDR1 GTSNPN and CDR2 SVGIG (reference sequence). This CDR3 region has 14 residues. The CDR3 DNA reads TGTGCCTGGAGTGTACAACACGCCAACTATGGCTACACCTTC. The encoded protein is CAWSVQHANYGYTF.

This chain uses TRBV7-6 with TRBJ1-6; no clear D. The germline gives CDR1 SGHVS, CDR2 FNYEAQ. The V and J ends lost 3 bases and 7 bases respectively, with 4 bases between them. The CDR3 is made up of 12 amino acids. This CDR3 reads CASSFANSPLHF. The CDR3 bases are TGTGCCAGCAGCTTCGCGAATTCACCCCTCCACTTT.

The CDR3 DNA is TGTGCCAGCTACGACAGGGGGAGGCCGAACACTGAAGCTTTCTTT. Translating it yields CASYDRGRPNTEAFF. The chain recombines TRBV2 with TRBJ1-1; TRBD1 matches at 9 bases. With 8 bases clipped from V and 1 base from J, the junction kept 8 bases outside the gene matches. CDR3 length: 15 residues. Germline-derived CDR1 and CDR2 are SNHLY and FYNNEI.

The rearrangement joins TRBV19 to TRBJ2-5; TRBD2 aligns across 12 bases. Germline-derived CDR1 and CDR2 are LNHDA and SQIVND (reference sequence). Losses at the gene ends were 4 bases for V and 7 bases for J; bases not matched to a gene: 10. The CDR3 length is 16 residues. The CDR3 sequence: CASSSRLAGEGVTQYF. The CDR3 nucleotides are TGTGCCAGTAGTAGCCGACTAGCGGGAGAGGGGGTGACCCAGTACTTC.

The V gene is TRBV19, the J gene TRBJ2-2; D is unresolved. Germline lookup yields CDR1 LNHDA and CDR2 SQIVND (reference sequence). The CDR3 runs 13 residues. V shed 5 bases and J shed 7 bases, with 11 bases lying between them. In DNA form, the CDR3 reads TGTGCCAGTAGTGGCCGGTCGGGCGGGGAGCTGTTTTTT. It codes for CASSGRSGGELFF.

V and J are TRBV12-3 or TRBV12-4 and TRBJ1-1; 8 nucleotides match TRBD1. CDR3 length: 15 residues. The V gene end was trimmed by 7 bases and the J gene end by 4 bases; junction bases not matched to a gene: 11. CDR3 bases: TGTGCCAGCACCGAACAGGGGGGGATAGGCACTGAAGCTTTCTTT. This codes for CASTEQGGIGTEAFF.

The chain couples TRBV19 to TRBJ2-7, with TRBD1 matching over 12 bases. There are 18 residues in the CDR3. V shed 5 bases, J shed 6 bases, and the junction held 17 bases outside the gene matches. The V gene's germline CDR1 is LNHDA and CDR2 SQIVND (reference sequence). The CDR3 sequence: CASSPGGRDRGPRGEQYF. CDR3 in DNA: TGTGCCAGTAGTCCTGGGGGCCGGGACAGGGGGCCAAGAGGCGAGCAGTACTTC.

This chain joins TRBV14 and TRBJ1-2; D remains unclear. This CDR3 has 15 amino acids. Looked up from germline, CDR1 is SGHDN and CDR2 is FVKESK. V was shortened by 0 bases and J by 0 bases, with 8 bases between the two germline ends. CDR3 DNA: TGTGCCAGCAGCCAAGATCTGTTCACTAACTATGGCTACACCTTC. It encodes CASSQDLFTNYGYTF.

This clonotype showed up just a few times. The V call is TRBV24-1, the J call TRBJ2-7; 11 nucleotides agree with TRBD2. The CDR3 sequence is 17 residues long. The germline gives CDR1 KGHDR, CDR2 SFDVKD. Trimming took 5 bases from V and 0 from J; bases not matched to a gene: 8. The CDR3 is CATSGTAGTSGSYEQYF. Here the CDR3 DNA reads TGTGCCACCAGTGGAACAGCCGGGACTAGCGGCTCCTACGAGCAGTACTTC.

This clonotype appeared once. The chain links TRBV6-2 or TRBV6-3 to TRBJ1-4; possible D gene TRBD1, 5 bases. Trimming cost V 2 bases and J 0 bases, with 10 bases left between them. The CDR3 sequence is 16 residues long. The V gene's germline CDR1 is MNHEY and CDR2 SVGEGT. The CDR3 sequence: CASSYGRVATNEKLFF. The CDR3 nucleotides read TGTGCCAGCAGTTACGGCAGGGTTGCAACTAATGAAAAACTGTTTTTT.

The rearrangement joins TRBV11-2 to TRBJ2-1; D possibly uses TRBD1 or TRBD2 (5 bases each). The V and J ends lost 0 bases and 0 bases respectively, with 15 bases between them. This CDR3 region has 18 residues. Germline V CDR1 and CDR2: SGHAT, FQNNGV. The CDR3 nucleotides are TGTGCCAGCAGCTTAGAGGCCAGGGCGAGGGGCTCCTACAATGAGCAGTTCTTC. This translates into CASSLEARARGSYNEQFF.

The chain recombines TRBV11-2 with TRBJ1-2, with D possibly being TRBD1 (5 bases). The CDR3 extends over 16 amino acids. V lost 0 bases to trimming and J lost 4 bases, with 15 bases between them. Germline values: CDR1 SGHAT, CDR2 FQNNGV. In DNA, the CDR3 is TGTGCCAGCAGCTTAGATGTCCAGGGTGCGCCCTATGGCTACACCTTC. Its translation is CASSLDVQGAPYGYTF.